The present TCR beta chain was sequenced within a study of CD8+ T cells in alopecia areata. The CDR3 is made up of 15 amino acids. Germline loops: CDR1 SGHTA, CDR2 FQGNSA. V lost 1 base and J 4 bases, leaving 11 bases between the germline ends. The treatment here: oral pan-JAK inhibitor, 5-10 mg twice daily. Extracted RNA was reverse transcribed into cDNA, the sequencing template. This table comes from immunoSEQ multiplex PCR, and its TCRdb copy is limited to in-frame clones, with some not included. The table has under 350,000 clones, roughly 50% seen once; the top ten hold under 2%. This TCR was sampled from a human donor with alopecia areata. The sample consisted of CD4+ T cells sorted from blood, taken at week 24, from a patient treated with tofacitinib. The chain recombines TRBV7-2 with TRBJ2-1; D is unresolved. The CDR3 coding sequence is TGTGCCAGCAGCTTAGGTGTAGCAGAGTACAATGAGCAGTTCTTC. Translated: CASSLGVAEYNEQFF. Variable domain in full (rest from reference TRBV7-2 and TRBJ2-1): GAGVSQSPSNKVTEKGKDVELRCDPISGHTALYWYRQSLGQGLEFLIYFQGNSAPDKSGLPSDRFSAERTGGSVSTLTIQRTQQEDSAVYLCASSLGVAEYNEQFFGPGTRLTVL.